A selection of T cell receptor beta chains follows, all from one sample in a study of blood T cell repertoires in COVID-19. Clones were sequenced by immunoSEQ multiplex PCR, and TCRdb holds only the in-frame ones, with some missing. The table records some 140,000 clones, approximately 81% of them present only once. The sample comprised PBMCs or T cells enriched from blood (not recorded which). Receptors originate from a man aged 35 to 55 with acute COVID-19. The CDR3 runs from the conserved cysteine through the conserved F or W. Each record gives: V gene, J gene, D gene, clone size, CDR3 DNA, CDR3 protein. D genes are given only for firm matches. Clone size, where shown, is once, few, many, or a class for clones that have expanded.

TRBV27	TRBJ1-2	-	-	TGTGCCAGCAGTTTGAGTTCGAACTATGGCTACACCTTC	CASSLSSNYGYTF
TRBV9	TRBJ2-2	-	-	TGTGCCAGCAGCGTAGCAAGAGCGGGCACCGGGGAGCTGTTTTTT	CASSVARAGTGELFF
TRBV11-2	TRBJ2-7	TRBD2	once	TGTGCCAGCAGCCCCTGGGGGGGCGAGCAGTACTTC	CASSPWGGEQYF
TRBV11-2	TRBJ2-4	-	-	TGTGCCAGCAGCTTAGATGTGGGACTAGCCAAAAACATTCAGTACTTC	CASSLDVGLAKNIQYF
TRBV3-1/TRBV3-2	TRBJ1-4	-	-	TGTGCCAGCAGCCAAGATCCTCCTTTTTCCGAACCGAGGAGGGAAAAACTGTTTTTT	CASSQDPPFSEPRREKLFF
TRBV10-1	TRBJ2-3	TRBD2	-	TGCGCCAGCAGTGAGTCGACAGCGGGAGGCTCATCAGTTACGCAGTATTTT	CASSESTAGGSSVTQYF
TRBV29-1	TRBJ1-2	-	few	TGCAGCGTTTCCACTAACTATGGCTACACCTTC	CSVSTNYGYTF
TRBV5-1	TRBJ2-1	TRBD2	few	TGCGCCAGCAGCTTGGCCGGGCTAGCGGCCAACAATGAGCAGTTCTTC	CASSLAGLAANNEQFF
TRBV28	TRBJ2-1	TRBD2	-	TGTGCCAGCACCAGAAGTCGGTCGGGGGGGGGCTGGGATGAGCAGTTCTTC	CASTRSRSGGGWDEQFF
TRBV7-9	TRBJ1-1	TRBD1	few	TGTGCCAGCAGCGGTCCCGGGACAGGGGGAGAAGCTTTCTTT	CASSGPGTGGEAFF
TRBV28	TRBJ2-5	TRBD2	-	TGTGCCAGCAGTTCCCCGGGGGGGCGGGAGACCCAGTACTTC	CASSSPGGRETQYF
TRBV13	TRBJ2-1	TRBD2	few	TGTGCCAGCAGCTTAGGGCGGGGGGAGTACAATGAGCAGTTCTTC	CASSLGRGEYNEQFF
TRBV5-1	TRBJ1-4	-	-	TGCGCCAGCACTGCATTAGGAGGCAAGAATGAAAAACTGTTTTTT	CASTALGGKNEKLFF
TRBV9	TRBJ1-1	-	-	TGTGCCAGCAGCCCCGGGGAGACTGAAGCTTTCTTT	CASSPGETEAFF